This entry is about one TCR beta chain. The antigen remains undetermined. Profiling relied on immunoSEQ multiplex PCR, and the TCRdb table lists in-frame clones only, not all of them. This table has some 99,000 clones, about 80% appearing once. These data are taken from a study of OX40 agonist ivuxolimab in advanced cancers. The germline gives CDR1 LGHNT, CDR2 FRNRAP. The CDR3 extends over 15 amino acids. V lost 1 base and J lost 3, with 10 bases in between. Study findings and constraints: The work left the antigen specificity of expanded peripheral T cells undetermined.

This TCR was sampled from an adult with an advanced solid tumor such as melanoma, head and neck, liver or kidney cancer. This sample comprised CD4+ or CD8+ T cells sorted from blood, obtained in a trial of the OX40 agonist ivuxolimab. The rearrangement uses TRBV12-5 and TRBJ2-1; D is ambiguous. CDR3 sequence: CASGLGASSYNEQFF. CDR3 sequence (DNA): TGTGCTAGTGGTTTGGGTGCAAGTAGCTACAATGAGCAGTTCTTC.